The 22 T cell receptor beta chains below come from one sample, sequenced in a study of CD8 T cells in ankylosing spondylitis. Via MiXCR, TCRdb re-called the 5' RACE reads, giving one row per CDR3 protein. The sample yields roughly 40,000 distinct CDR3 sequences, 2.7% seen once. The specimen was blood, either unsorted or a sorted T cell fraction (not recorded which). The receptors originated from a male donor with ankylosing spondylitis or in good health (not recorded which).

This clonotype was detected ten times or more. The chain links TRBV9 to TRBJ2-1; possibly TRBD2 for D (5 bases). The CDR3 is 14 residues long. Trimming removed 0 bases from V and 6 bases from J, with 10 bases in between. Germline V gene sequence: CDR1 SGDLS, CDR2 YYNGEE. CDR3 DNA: TGTGCCAGCAGCGTAGTCCCCGAGGGCAATGAGCAGTTCTTC. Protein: CASSVVPEGNEQFF. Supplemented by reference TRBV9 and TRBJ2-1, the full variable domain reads DSGVTQTPKHLITATGQRVTLRCSPRSGDLSVYWYQQSLDQGLQFLIQYYNGEERAKGNILERFSAQQFPDLHSELNLSSLELGDSALYFCASSVVPEGNEQFFGPGTRLTVL.

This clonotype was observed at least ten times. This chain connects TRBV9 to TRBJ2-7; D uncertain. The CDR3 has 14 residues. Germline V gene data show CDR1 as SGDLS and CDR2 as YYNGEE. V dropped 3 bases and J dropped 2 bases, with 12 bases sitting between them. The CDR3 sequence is CASSARSGAYEQYF. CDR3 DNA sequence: TGTGCCAGCAGCGCCAGGTCTGGGGCCTACGAGCAGTACTTC.

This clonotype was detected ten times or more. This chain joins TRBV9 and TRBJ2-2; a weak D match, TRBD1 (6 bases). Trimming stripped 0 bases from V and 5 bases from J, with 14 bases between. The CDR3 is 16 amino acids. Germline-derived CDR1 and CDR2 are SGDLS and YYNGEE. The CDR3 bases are TGTGCCAGCAGCGTAGGCTGGGGGCCGGGGACCGGGGAGCTGTTTTTT. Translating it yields CASSVGWGPGTGELFF. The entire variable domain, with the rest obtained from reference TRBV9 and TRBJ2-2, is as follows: DSGVTQTPKHLITATGQRVTLRCSPRSGDLSVYWYQQSLDQGLQFLIQYYNGEERAKGNILERFSAQQFPDLHSELNLSSLELGDSALYFCASSVGWGPGTGELFFGEGSRLTVL.

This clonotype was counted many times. CDR3 amino acids: CASSVLGTSSTDTQYF. CDR3 bases: TGTGCCAGCAGCGTATTGGGGACTAGCAGCACAGATACGCAGTATTTT. This chain joins TRBV9 and TRBJ2-3; 9 nucleotides align to TRBD2. Germline V CDR1 and CDR2: SGDLS, YYNGEE. The trim removed 1 base at V and 0 bases at J, leaving 3 bases unmatched. This CDR3 has 16 amino acids. The whole variable domain, filled in from reference TRBV9 and TRBJ2-3, reads DSGVTQTPKHLITATGQRVTLRCSPRSGDLSVYWYQQSLDQGLQFLIQYYNGEERAKGNILERFSAQQFPDLHSELNLSSLELGDSALYFCASSVLGTSSTDTQYFGPGTRLTVL.

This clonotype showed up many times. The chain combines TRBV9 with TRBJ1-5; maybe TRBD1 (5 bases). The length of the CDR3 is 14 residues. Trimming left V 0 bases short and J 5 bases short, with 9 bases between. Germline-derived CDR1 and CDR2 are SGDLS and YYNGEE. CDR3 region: CASSVGGYDQPQHF. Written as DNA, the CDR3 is TGTGCCAGCAGCGTAGGGGGGTATGATCAGCCCCAGCATTTT.

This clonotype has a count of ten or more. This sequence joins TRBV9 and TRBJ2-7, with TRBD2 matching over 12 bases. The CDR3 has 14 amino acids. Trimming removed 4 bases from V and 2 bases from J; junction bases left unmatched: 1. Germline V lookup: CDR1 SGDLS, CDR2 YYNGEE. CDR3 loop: CASSPSGRAYEQYF. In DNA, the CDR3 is TGTGCCAGCAGCCCTAGCGGGAGGGCCTACGAGCAGTACTTC.

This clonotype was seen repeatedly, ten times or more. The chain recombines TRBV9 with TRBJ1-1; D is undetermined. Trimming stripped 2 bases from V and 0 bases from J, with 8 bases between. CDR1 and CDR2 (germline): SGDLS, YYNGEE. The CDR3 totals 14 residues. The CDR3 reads CASSVAVMNTEAFF. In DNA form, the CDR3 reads TGTGCCAGCAGCGTGGCAGTTATGAACACTGAAGCTTTCTTT.

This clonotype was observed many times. The CDR3 here is CASSAVNTGELFF. For the CDR3, the DNA is TGTGCCAGCAGCGCGGTGAACACCGGGGAGCTGTTTTTT. This rearrangement joins TRBV9 to TRBJ2-2; D gene uncertain. Trimming cost V 3 bases and J 1 base, with 4 bases left between them. The germline CDR1 and CDR2 sequences are SGDLS and YYNGEE. This CDR3 has 13 residues.

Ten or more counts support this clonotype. In DNA, the CDR3 is TGTGCCCCAGCAGTAGGAGGGGATATAGCCAAAAACATTCAGTACTTC. Its translation is CAPAVGGDIAKNIQYF. The V gene is TRBV27, the J gene TRBJ2-4, with D possibly TRBD2 on 6 matching bases. V gave up 11 bases and J gave up 0 bases, with 20 bases separating them. This CDR3 is built from 16 residues. Germline V gives CDR1 MNHEY, CDR2 SMNVEV (reference sequence).

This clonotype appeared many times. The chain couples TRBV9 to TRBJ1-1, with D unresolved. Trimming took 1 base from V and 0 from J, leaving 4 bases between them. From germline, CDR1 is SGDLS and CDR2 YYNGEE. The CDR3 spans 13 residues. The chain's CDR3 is CASSVMLNTEAFF. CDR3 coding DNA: TGTGCCAGCAGCGTAATGCTGAACACTGAAGCTTTCTTT.

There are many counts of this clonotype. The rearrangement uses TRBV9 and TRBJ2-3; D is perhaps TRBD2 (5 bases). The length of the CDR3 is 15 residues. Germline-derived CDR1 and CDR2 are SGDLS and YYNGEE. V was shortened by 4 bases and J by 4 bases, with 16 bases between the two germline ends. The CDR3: CASSPGVGEPDTQYF. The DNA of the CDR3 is TGTGCCAGCAGCCCCGGGGTGGGAGAGCCAGATACGCAGTATTTT. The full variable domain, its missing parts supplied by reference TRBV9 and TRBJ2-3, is DSGVTQTPKHLITATGQRVTLRCSPRSGDLSVYWYQQSLDQGLQFLIQYYNGEERAKGNILERFSAQQFPDLHSELNLSSLELGDSALYFCASSPGVGEPDTQYFGPGTRLTVL.

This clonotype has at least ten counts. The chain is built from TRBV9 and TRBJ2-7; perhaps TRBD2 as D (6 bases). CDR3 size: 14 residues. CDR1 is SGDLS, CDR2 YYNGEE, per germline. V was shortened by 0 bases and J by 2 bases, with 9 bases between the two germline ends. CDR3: CASSVDGGTYEQYF. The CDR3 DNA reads TGTGCCAGCAGCGTAGATGGGGGGACCTACGAGCAGTACTTC. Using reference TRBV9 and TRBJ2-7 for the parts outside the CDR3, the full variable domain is DSGVTQTPKHLITATGQRVTLRCSPRSGDLSVYWYQQSLDQGLQFLIQYYNGEERAKGNILERFSAQQFPDLHSELNLSSLELGDSALYFCASSVDGGTYEQYFGPGTRLTVT.

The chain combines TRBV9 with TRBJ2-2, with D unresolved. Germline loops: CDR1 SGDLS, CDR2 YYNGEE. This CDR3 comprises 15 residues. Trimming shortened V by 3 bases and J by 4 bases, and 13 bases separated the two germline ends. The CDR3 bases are TGTGCCAGCAGCGCCCGGGTCCCTGGCACCGGGGAGCTGTTTTTT. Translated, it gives CASSARVPGTGELFF.

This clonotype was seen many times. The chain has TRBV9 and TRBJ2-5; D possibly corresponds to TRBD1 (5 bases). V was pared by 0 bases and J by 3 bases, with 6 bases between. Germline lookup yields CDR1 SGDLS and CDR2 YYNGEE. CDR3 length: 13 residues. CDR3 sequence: CASSVEQEETQYF. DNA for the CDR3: TGTGCCAGCAGCGTAGAACAGGAAGAGACCCAGTACTTC.

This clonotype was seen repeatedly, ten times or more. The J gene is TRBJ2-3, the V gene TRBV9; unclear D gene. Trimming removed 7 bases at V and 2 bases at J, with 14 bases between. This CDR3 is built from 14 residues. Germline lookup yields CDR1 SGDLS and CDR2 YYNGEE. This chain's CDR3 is CASSVAGFTDTQYF. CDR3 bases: TGTGCCAGCTCGGTGGCAGGCTTCACAGATACGCAGTATTTT.

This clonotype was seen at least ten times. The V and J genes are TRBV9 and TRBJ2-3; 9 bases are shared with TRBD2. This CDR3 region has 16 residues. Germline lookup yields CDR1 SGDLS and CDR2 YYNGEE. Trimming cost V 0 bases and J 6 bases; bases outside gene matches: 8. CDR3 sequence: CASSVDLLAGKDTQYF. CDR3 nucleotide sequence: TGTGCCAGCAGCGTAGATCTCCTAGCGGGGAAGGATACGCAGTATTTT.

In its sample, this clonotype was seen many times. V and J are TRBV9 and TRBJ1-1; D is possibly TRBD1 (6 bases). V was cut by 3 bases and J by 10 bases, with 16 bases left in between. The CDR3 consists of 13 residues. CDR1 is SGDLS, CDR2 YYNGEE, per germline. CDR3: CASSDWTANVAFF. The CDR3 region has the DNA TGTGCCAGCAGCGATTGGACAGCAAATGTAGCTTTCTTT.

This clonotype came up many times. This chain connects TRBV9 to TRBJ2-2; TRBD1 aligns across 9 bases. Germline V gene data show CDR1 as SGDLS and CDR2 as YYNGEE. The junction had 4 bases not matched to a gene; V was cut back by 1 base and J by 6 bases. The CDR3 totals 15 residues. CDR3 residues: CASSVTGQGSGELFF. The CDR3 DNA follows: TGTGCCAGCAGCGTAACTGGACAGGGGTCCGGGGAGCTGTTTTTT. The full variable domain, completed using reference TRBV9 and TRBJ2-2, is DSGVTQTPKHLITATGQRVTLRCSPRSGDLSVYWYQQSLDQGLQFLIQYYNGEERAKGNILERFSAQQFPDLHSELNLSSLELGDSALYFCASSVTGQGSGELFFGEGSRLTVL.

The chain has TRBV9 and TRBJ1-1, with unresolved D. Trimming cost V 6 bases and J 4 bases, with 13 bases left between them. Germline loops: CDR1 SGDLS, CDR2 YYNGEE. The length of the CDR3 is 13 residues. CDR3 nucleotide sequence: TGTGCCAGCAACCAAATGGGCGGCACTGAAGCTTTCTTT. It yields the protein CASNQMGGTEAFF.

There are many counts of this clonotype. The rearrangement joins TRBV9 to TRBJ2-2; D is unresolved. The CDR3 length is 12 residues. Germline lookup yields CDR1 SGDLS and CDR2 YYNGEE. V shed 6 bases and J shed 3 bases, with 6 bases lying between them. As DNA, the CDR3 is TGTGCCAGCAATGTATACACCGGGGAGCTGTTTTTT. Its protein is CASNVYTGELFF.

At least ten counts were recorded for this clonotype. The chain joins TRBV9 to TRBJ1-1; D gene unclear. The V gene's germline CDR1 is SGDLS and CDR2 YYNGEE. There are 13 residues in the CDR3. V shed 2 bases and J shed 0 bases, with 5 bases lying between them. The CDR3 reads CASSVWVNTEAFF. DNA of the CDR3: TGTGCCAGCAGCGTTTGGGTGAACACTGAAGCTTTCTTT.

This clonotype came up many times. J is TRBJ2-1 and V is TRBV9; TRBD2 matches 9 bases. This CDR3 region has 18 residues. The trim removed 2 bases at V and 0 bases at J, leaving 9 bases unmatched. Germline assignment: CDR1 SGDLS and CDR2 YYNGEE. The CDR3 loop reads CASSVRLAGTSSYNEQFF. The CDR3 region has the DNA TGTGCCAGCAGCGTCAGGCTAGCGGGGACCAGCTCCTACAATGAGCAGTTCTTC.